This T cell receptor (beta chain) came from a study of cytomegalovirus exposure and HLA in healthy donors. 13 Jbeta primers and 60 Vbeta primers were used for the PCR. The protocol was immunoSEQ multiplex PCR, while the TCRdb copy is restricted to in-frame clones and leaves out a portion. The sample holds around 120,000 clones, 65% to 80% seen once. V trimming: 5 bases; J trimming: 0 bases; junction bases outside the gene matches: 1. Germline CDR1 reads SGHTA; CDR2 reads FQGNSA. The CDR3 runs 15 residues. The rearrangement uses TRBV7-2 and TRBJ1-4; 9 bases fit TRBD1. Sequences were obtained from PBMCs. This clonotype was sampled from a young man in good health and CMV-seronegative. The CDR3 DNA sequence: TGTGCCAGCAGCGGACAGGGGACAACTAATGAAAAACTGTTTTTT. This sequence encodes CASSGQGTTNEKLFF.